A single sample is the source of the 22 T cell receptor beta chains below, sequenced in a study of shared clonotypes between healthy human individuals. Repertoires were generated with immunoSEQ multiplex PCR, while TCRdb's copy carries only in-frame clones and drops some. The data contain 450,000 to 550,000 clones, more than 65% of them seen just once; the ten biggest clones take up 10% to 15%. Sample: PBMCs. The receptors here all came from a woman aged 40 to 50 in good health. Some clones in this sample may be carry-over from other donors' samples.

The table lists this clone with a few counts. The chain joins TRBV5-4 to TRBJ2-7; 8 nucleotides match TRBD1. J lost 6 bases, V lost 4 bases, and 6 bases had no gene match. The CDR3 is made up of 13 amino acids. Germline loops: CDR1 SGHNT, CDR2 YYREEE (reference sequence). The CDR3, as DNA: TGTGCCAGCAGCATGGACAGGGTTGGCGAGCAGTACTTC. This encodes CASSMDRVGEQYF. Full variable domain (rest looked up from reference TRBV5-4 and TRBJ2-7): ETGVTQSPTHLIKTRGQQVTLRCSSQSGHNTVSWYQQALGQGPQFIFQYYREEENGRGNFPPRFSGLQFPNYSSELNVNALELDDSALYLCASSMDRVGEQYFGPGTRLTVT.

J is TRBJ2-3 and V is TRBV19, with a possible D match to TRBD1 (6 bases). The germline CDR1 and CDR2 sequences are LNHDA and SQIVND (reference sequence). V was cut by 4 bases and J by 2 bases, with 13 bases left in between. This CDR3 region has 15 residues. The CDR3 bases are TGTGCCAGTAGTAACTCGGGACAACACACAGATACGCAGTATTTT. Its translation: CASSNSGQHTDTQYF.

The chain joins TRBV19 to TRBJ2-4, with 11 bases that match TRBD2. V gave up 4 bases and J gave up 5 bases; unmatched junction bases: 4. This CDR3 is 15 amino acids long. Germline loops: CDR1 LNHDA, CDR2 SQIVND (reference sequence). The CDR3 spells CASSTPGLAENIQYF. As DNA, the CDR3 is TGTGCCAGTAGTACGCCGGGACTAGCGGAAAACATTCAGTACTTC.

This chain links TRBV4-2 with TRBJ1-2; the match to TRBD1 covers 8 bases. Germline V gene data show CDR1 as LGHNA and CDR2 as YNFKEQ. The CDR3 runs to 15 residues. V lost 0 bases, J lost 6 bases, and 6 bases stayed unmatched. The CDR3 nucleotides are TGTGCCAGCAGCCAAGATCGGAGCAGGGGGCATGGCTACACCTTC. Its translation: CASSQDRSRGHGYTF.

The chain couples TRBV5-1 to TRBJ2-3; 16 bases align to TRBD2. Germline V gene lookup returns CDR1 SGHRS and CDR2 YFSETQ. This CDR3 has 17 residues. The trim removed 2 bases at V and 1 base at J, leaving 1 base unmatched. The CDR3 bases are TGCGCCAGCAGCTTCGGGACTAGCGGGAGGGGCACAGATACGCAGTATTTT. It specifies CASSFGTSGRGTDTQYF. The full variable domain, rest sourced from reference TRBV5-1 and TRBJ2-3, is KAGVTQTPRYLIKTRGQQVTLSCSPISGHRSVSWYQQTPGQGLQFLFEYFSETQRNKGNFPGRFSGRQFSNSRSEMNVSTLELGDSALYLCASSFGTSGRGTDTQYFGPGTRLTVL.

The chain carries TRBV29-1 and TRBJ1-1; possibly TRBD1 for D (5 bases). Germline V gives CDR1 SQVTM, CDR2 ANQGSEA. V was pared by 5 bases and J by 0 bases, with 10 bases between. The CDR3 is 13 residues long. The CDR3 loop reads CSVPRGVNTEAFF. Here the CDR3 DNA reads TGCAGCGTTCCACGGGGGGTGAACACTGAAGCTTTCTTT.

This chain links TRBV7-2 with TRBJ1-6; unclear D gene. V lost 5 bases, J lost 7 bases, and 12 bases lay in between. The CDR3 runs 14 residues. Germline V gene data show CDR1 as SGHTA and CDR2 as FQGNSA. The CDR3 coding sequence is TGTGCCAGCAGCCCGCCGGGGTCCAATTCACCCCTCCACTTT. Its protein product is CASSPPGSNSPLHF.

The gene calls are TRBV5-8 and TRBJ2-7, with D perhaps matching TRBD1 or TRBD2 (6 bases each). Between the trimmed V and J ends, which lost 1 base and 3 bases, there was a span of 23 bases. Germline V gives CDR1 SGHTS, CDR2 YDEGEE. This CDR3 is 18 amino acids long. The CDR3 loop is CASSLTLAVRQAFYEQYF. In DNA form, the CDR3 reads TGTGCCAGCAGCTTGACCTTAGCGGTTAGACAGGCCTTCTACGAGCAGTACTTC.

This clone was observed a handful of times. V is TRBV30 and J is TRBJ2-7, with D perhaps given as TRBD1 or TRBD2 (5 bases each). From germline, CDR1 is GTSNPN and CDR2 SVGIG (reference sequence). CDR3 length: 13 amino acids. Trimming took off 5 bases at V and 4 bases at J, with 15 bases between the two ends. CDR3 region: CAWGEGRDYEQYF. CDR3 nucleotides: TGTGCCTGGGGAGAGGGCAGGGATTACGAGCAGTACTTC.

The chain links TRBV6-4 to TRBJ2-1; D unclear. V was clipped by 7 bases and J by 1 base, with 14 bases between them. Germline values: CDR1 MRHNA, CDR2 SNTAGT. CDR3 size: 15 residues. For the CDR3, the DNA is TGTGCCAGCATGAGCCATCCAGGATCCTACAATGAGCAGTTCTTC. It specifies CASMSHPGSYNEQFF.

J is TRBJ2-1 and V is TRBV6-6, with 12 bases aligning to TRBD1. Germline V gene data show CDR1 as MNHNY and CDR2 as SVGAGI (reference sequence). The CDR3 runs to 16 residues. V dropped 8 bases and J dropped 3; count of bases not matched to a gene: 8. The CDR3 loop reads CASAEGTGGGYNEQFF. DNA for the CDR3: TGTGCCAGCGCTGAAGGGACAGGGGGCGGCTACAATGAGCAGTTCTTC.

The chain employs TRBV6-5 and TRBJ1-2; D unclear. The V gene lost 0 bases and the J gene lost 6 bases, with 11 bases spanning the gap. The germline V gene has CDR1 MNHEY and CDR2 SVGAGI. The CDR3 covers 14 residues. CDR3 region: CASSYSRRHNGYTF. CDR3 nucleotide sequence: TGTGCCAGCAGTTACTCGAGGAGACACAATGGCTACACCTTC.

The rearrangement joins TRBV5-1 to TRBJ2-1; 8 positions agree with TRBD2. Germline lookup yields CDR1 SGHRS and CDR2 YFSETQ. The CDR3 extends over 15 amino acids. V gave up 2 bases and J gave up 0 bases; unmatched junction bases: 1. DNA for the CDR3: TGCGCCAGCAGCTTCAGCGGGAGCTCCTACAATGAGCAGTTCTTC. This translates into CASSFSGSSYNEQFF.

The chain is built from TRBV11-1 and TRBJ2-1, with TRBD2 identical over 7 bases. Germline CDR1 SGHAT, CDR2 FQDESV (reference sequence). The CDR3 loop spans 14 amino acids. V shed 5 bases and J 7 bases; nucleotides not matched to a gene: 8. CDR3 bases: TGTGCCAGCAGCCGATCGCTCGGGGGGAATGAGCAGTTCTTC. It yields the protein CASSRSLGGNEQFF.

This clone was found a few times. This rearrangement joins TRBV27 to TRBJ1-2, with a tentative D call TRBD1 (5 bases). CDR3 length: 12 amino acids. Germline V lookup: CDR1 MNHEY, CDR2 SMNVEV (reference sequence). The ends were cut back, 4 bases at V and 3 bases at J, with 6 bases in the middle. This chain's CDR3 is CASSWGYYGYTF. For the CDR3, the DNA is TGTGCCAGCAGTTGGGGGTACTATGGCTACACCTTC.

The chain employs TRBV27 and TRBJ1-2, with D perhaps TRBD1 (6 bases). The V and J ends lost 2 bases and 6 bases respectively, with 10 bases between them. The germline V gene encodes CDR1 MNHEY and CDR2 SMNVEV (reference sequence). This CDR3 has 13 amino acids. The CDR3, as DNA: TGTGCCAGCAGTTTAGGAACAGGGAATGGCTACACCTTC. Encoded protein: CASSLGTGNGYTF.

This clone was detected ten times or more. The CDR3 region has the DNA TGTGCCTGGAGTGTAGGGCAGGGGGGACCCTACGAGCAGTACTTC. Protein product: CAWSVGQGGPYEQYF. The V gene is TRBV30, the J gene TRBJ2-7, with D possibly being TRBD1 (7 bases). The CDR3 totals 15 residues. Deletions cut 0 bases from V and 2 bases from J, with 14 bases between. Germline CDR1 and CDR2: GTSNPN and SVGIG (reference sequence).

This chain uses TRBV5-6 with TRBJ2-1; D is uncertain. CDR1 is SGHDT, CDR2 YYEEEE, per germline. This CDR3 region has 13 residues. Trimming took off 5 bases at V and 1 base at J, with 7 bases between the two ends. The CDR3 nucleotides read TGTGCCAGCAGTCATGGATCCTACAATGAGCAGTTCTTC. This sequence encodes CASSHGSYNEQFF.

This chain uses TRBV5-1 with TRBJ1-3, with D perhaps matching TRBD1 (5 bases). The CDR3 is 12 residues long. V gave up 2 bases and J gave up 8 bases, with 8 bases separating them. Germline V gene lookup returns CDR1 SGHRS and CDR2 YFSETQ. DNA for the CDR3: TGCGCCAGCAGCTTTGGGGGGGACACCATATATTTT. Translating it yields CASSFGGDTIYF.

The chain combines TRBV19 with TRBJ1-5; the D gene is possibly TRBD1 (6 bases). Germline loops: CDR1 LNHDA, CDR2 SQIVND (reference sequence). V was trimmed by 5 bases and J by 6 bases, leaving 20 bases between them. The CDR3 spans 16 residues. The CDR3 here is CASSLTSGQGGQPQHF. The CDR3 DNA follows: TGTGCCAGTAGTCTGACTTCCGGGCAAGGGGGTCAGCCCCAGCATTTT.

The CDR3 is CASSKSGTGVGGYTF. The DNA of the CDR3 is TGTGCCAGCAGCAAATCCGGGACGGGCGTGGGGGGCTACACCTTC. The chain employs TRBV7-2 and TRBJ1-2; the D gene is possibly TRBD1 (5 bases). The CDR3 spans 15 residues. Germline CDR1 SGHTA, CDR2 FQGNSA. The ends were cut back, 5 bases at V and 8 bases at J, with 21 bases in the middle.

The CDR3: CASSFLATEAFF. CDR3 coding DNA: TGTGCCAGCAGTTTCTTGGCCACTGAAGCTTTCTTT. The rearrangement uses TRBV28 and TRBJ1-1; D not certain. Germline V gives CDR1 MDHEN, CDR2 SYDVKM. The V gene lost 3 bases and the J gene lost 4 bases, with 6 bases spanning the gap. The CDR3 spans 12 residues.